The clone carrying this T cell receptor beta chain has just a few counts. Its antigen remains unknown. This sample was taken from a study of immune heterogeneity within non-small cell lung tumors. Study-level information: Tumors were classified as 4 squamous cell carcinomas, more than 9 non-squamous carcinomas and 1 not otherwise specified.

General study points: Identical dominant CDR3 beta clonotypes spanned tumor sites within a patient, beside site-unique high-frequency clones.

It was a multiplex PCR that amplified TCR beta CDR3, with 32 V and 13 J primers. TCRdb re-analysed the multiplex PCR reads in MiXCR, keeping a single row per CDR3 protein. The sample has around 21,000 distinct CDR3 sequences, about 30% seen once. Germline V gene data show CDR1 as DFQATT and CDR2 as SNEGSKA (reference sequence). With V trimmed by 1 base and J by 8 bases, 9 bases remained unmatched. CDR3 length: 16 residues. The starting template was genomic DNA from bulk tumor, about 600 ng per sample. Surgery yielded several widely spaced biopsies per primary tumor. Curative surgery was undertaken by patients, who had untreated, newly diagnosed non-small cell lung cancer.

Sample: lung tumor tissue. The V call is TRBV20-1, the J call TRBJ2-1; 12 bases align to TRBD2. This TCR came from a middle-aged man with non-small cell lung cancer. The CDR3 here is CSARGVASGRVDEQFF. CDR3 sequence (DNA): TGCAGTGCTAGAGGTGTGGCTAGCGGGAGGGTAGATGAGCAGTTCTTC.